This T cell receptor beta chain came from a study of shared clonotypes between healthy human individuals. Study observations and caveats: Shared clonotypes across all four donors exceeded non-shared ones in generation probability.

A remark on this clone: Its antigen is not known.

Profiling relied on immunoSEQ multiplex PCR, and the TCRdb table lists in-frame clones only, not all of them. The sample yields about 2.1 million clones, around 93% seen once. The naive CD8 fraction comprised CD45RO-negative cells positively selected for CCR7 and excluded terminally differentiated effector memory CD45RA+ cells. The donor population consisted of healthy HIV-negative adults with no recent acute infections or vaccinations. CDR1 is MNHEY and CDR2 is SMNVEV in the germline V gene (reference sequence). There are 15 residues in the CDR3. V was pared by 0 bases and J by 6 bases, with 14 bases between.

This clonotype originated in a man between 18 and 29 years old in good health. Some clones in this sample may be carry-over from other donors' samples. Material: naive CD8+ T cells from PBMCs. This rearrangement joins TRBV27 to TRBJ1-1; D is ambiguous. The DNA of the CDR3 is TGTGCCAGCAGTTTATCGAAGGGCGCCGGAGCTGAAGCTTTCTTT. This encodes CASSLSKGAGAEAFF.